Listed below are T cell receptor beta chains from one sample, sequenced in a study of blood T cells in healthy people across ages. TCRdb called the 5' RACE reads again in MiXCR, with one record for every CDR3 protein. The sample includes about 1.7 million distinct CDR3 sequences, roughly 27% of them seen just once. Input material: blood. These receptors originate from a woman aged 25 to 39 in good health. Both conserved end residues are part of each CDR3. A D gene is named only where the DNA matches it firmly. Expanded clones get a size class; other rows say once, few or many, or leave the size out.

abundance: few
v_gene: TRBV2
d_gene: NA
j_gene: TRBJ1-5
CDR3nt: TGTGCCAGCAGTCCAGGCCCCTATCAGCCCCAGCATTTT
CDR3aa: CASSPGPYQPQHF

abundance: few
v_gene: TRBV28
d_gene: NA
j_gene: TRBJ2-5
CDR3nt: TGTGCCACCGCACGCGAGGGAGCGGAGGAAGAGACCCAGTACTTC
CDR3aa: CATAREGAEEETQYF

abundance: once
v_gene: TRBV30
d_gene: NA
j_gene: TRBJ1-5
CDR3nt: TGTGCCTGGAGTGGAAAGGGACTTGGTAGCCAGCCCCCGCATTTT
CDR3aa: CAWSGKGLGSQPPHF

abundance: NA
v_gene: TRBV18
d_gene: NA
j_gene: TRBJ1-1
CDR3nt: TGTGCCAGCTCACCACCGCCAGGCCACACTGAAGCTTTCTTT
CDR3aa: CASSPPPGHTEAFF

abundance: many
v_gene: TRBV12-3/TRBV12-4
d_gene: NA
j_gene: TRBJ1-1
CDR3nt: TGTGCCAGCAGATTGACAGCCAACACTGAAGCTTTCTTT
CDR3aa: CASRLTANTEAFF

abundance: NA
v_gene: TRBV12-3/TRBV12-4
d_gene: TRBD2
j_gene: TRBJ2-1
CDR3nt: TGTGCCAGCAGTTTACTAGCGGGAGACTATGAGCAGTTCTTC
CDR3aa: CASSLLAGDYEQFF

abundance: NA
v_gene: TRBV27
d_gene: NA
j_gene: TRBJ2-3
CDR3nt: TGTGCCAGCAGTTCCCGAGTTACAGGTACGCAGTATTTT
CDR3aa: CASSSRVTGTQYF

abundance: few
v_gene: TRBV5-6
d_gene: NA
j_gene: TRBJ2-1
CDR3nt: TGTGCCAGCAGCTTCTTTGTCCATGAGCAGTTCTTC
CDR3aa: CASSFFVHEQFF

abundance: NA
v_gene: TRBV4-1
d_gene: TRBD2
j_gene: TRBJ2-3
CDR3nt: TGCGCTAGCAGCCAAGAAGGGACTAGCGGGGATACGCAGTATTTT
CDR3aa: CASSQEGTSGDTQYF

abundance: NA
v_gene: TRBV6-2/TRBV6-3
d_gene: NA
j_gene: TRBJ1-1
CDR3nt: TGTGCCAGCACTCTAAGCGACATTAACACTGAAGCTTTCTTT
CDR3aa: CASTLSDINTEAFF

abundance: few
v_gene: TRBV18
d_gene: NA
j_gene: TRBJ2-7
CDR3nt: TGTGCCAGCTCACCAATTGAGGGTGGGCACTACGAGCAGTACTTC
CDR3aa: CASSPIEGGHYEQYF

abundance: few
v_gene: TRBV6-5
d_gene: TRBD2
j_gene: TRBJ2-3
CDR3nt: TGTGCCAGCAGTTACTCGAGAGGGACTAGCGGGAGCTTCCCAGATACGCAGTATTTT
CDR3aa: CASSYSRGTSGSFPDTQYF

abundance: NA
v_gene: TRBV5-1
d_gene: TRBD1
j_gene: TRBJ2-4
CDR3nt: TGCGCCAGCAGCTTGGTTGACAGGGGAAACATTCAGTACTTC
CDR3aa: CASSLVDRGNIQYF

abundance: NA
v_gene: TRBV12-3/TRBV12-4
d_gene: NA
j_gene: TRBJ2-5
CDR3nt: TGTGCCAGCAGAGGACTGGGCGGGACCTACAATGAGCAGTACTTC
CDR3aa: CASRGLGGTYNEQYF

abundance: few
v_gene: TRBV20-1
d_gene: TRBD1
j_gene: TRBJ2-7
CDR3nt: TGCAGTGCTAGTAAGGGACAGGGGCCTCTCGCCGTAGAGCAGTACTTC
CDR3aa: CSASKGQGPLAVEQYF

abundance: few
v_gene: TRBV6-5
d_gene: TRBD1
j_gene: TRBJ1-1
CDR3nt: TGTGCCAGCAGACGGACAGGGGAGAACACTGAAGCTTTCTTT
CDR3aa: CASRRTGENTEAFF

abundance: NA
v_gene: TRBV4-2
d_gene: NA
j_gene: TRBJ2-5
CDR3nt: TGTGCCAGCAGCCAAACAGGGTTGGGTCAGCCCCAGTACTTC
CDR3aa: CASSQTGLGQPQYF

abundance: NA
v_gene: TRBV20-1
d_gene: NA
j_gene: TRBJ2-2
CDR3nt: TGCAGTGCTAGGTCGGTCGGGGAGCTGTTTTTT
CDR3aa: CSARSVGELFF

abundance: few
v_gene: TRBV5-1
d_gene: NA
j_gene: TRBJ2-4
CDR3nt: TGCGCCAGCAGTATCGGCTGGAATGAGGGAAACATTCAGTACTTC
CDR3aa: CASSIGWNEGNIQYF

abundance: few
v_gene: TRBV7-6
d_gene: NA
j_gene: TRBJ2-7
CDR3nt: TGTGCCAGCAGCCTCGGACAGAGCACCTACGAGCAGTACTTC
CDR3aa: CASSLGQSTYEQYF

abundance: NA
v_gene: TRBV7-2
d_gene: NA
j_gene: TRBJ2-7
CDR3nt: TGTGCCAGCAGCTTAGTGCCGCACAGGGCTAACGAGCAGTACTTC
CDR3aa: CASSLVPHRANEQYF

abundance: NA
v_gene: TRBV12-5
d_gene: NA
j_gene: TRBJ2-3
CDR3nt: TGTGCTAGTGCTGACGTGGGGACGGGGCTAGTGGATACGCAGTATTTT
CDR3aa: CASADVGTGLVDTQYF

abundance: NA
v_gene: TRBV21-1
d_gene: NA
j_gene: TRBJ2-3
CDR3nt: TGTGCCAGCAGCAAAAGACCGGGACAGCCCTTTCCTAGCACAGATACGCAGTATTTT
CDR3aa: CASSKRPGQPFPSTDTQYF

abundance: NA
v_gene: TRBV25-1
d_gene: NA
j_gene: TRBJ2-1
CDR3nt: TGTGCCAGCAGTGAGAGAGTGGGGTCCTACAATGAGCAGTTCTTC
CDR3aa: CASSERVGSYNEQFF

abundance: NA
v_gene: TRBV5-1
d_gene: TRBD1
j_gene: TRBJ1-1
CDR3nt: TGCGCCAGCAGCCGAGGGACAGCTAGTAACACTGAAGCTTTCTTT
CDR3aa: CASSRGTASNTEAFF

abundance: few
v_gene: TRBV2
d_gene: NA
j_gene: TRBJ1-4
CDR3nt: TGTGCCAGCAGTCCTACGGGGACCGCTAATGAAAAACTGTTTTTT
CDR3aa: CASSPTGTANEKLFF